This TCR beta chain emerged from a study of blood T cell repertoires in COVID-19. In the source study's methods: Cell counts per sample came from amplifying reference gene primers. Assay used: immunoSEQ multiplex PCR; TCRdb lists only in-frame clones, some missing. That table gives V, J and clone size, and the DNA gave D and trimming. This repertoire shows a few hundred thousand clones, 75% to 90% found once; its top ten account for approximately 4%. The V end lost 1 base, the J end lost 7 bases, and 14 bases lay between the germline ends. Germline lookup yields CDR1 SGHTA and CDR2 FQGNSA. The CDR3 length is 16 residues.

Material: PBMCs or T cells enriched from blood (not recorded which). This TCR derives from a woman aged 25 to 39 who had been exposed to COVID-19. This rearrangement joins TRBV7-2 to TRBJ1-6, with D possibly TRBD1 on 5 matching bases. The DNA of the CDR3 is TGTGCCAGCAGCTTAGTTAGTGGGGCGGGGAATTCACCCCTCCACTTT. It codes for CASSLVSGAGNSPLHF.